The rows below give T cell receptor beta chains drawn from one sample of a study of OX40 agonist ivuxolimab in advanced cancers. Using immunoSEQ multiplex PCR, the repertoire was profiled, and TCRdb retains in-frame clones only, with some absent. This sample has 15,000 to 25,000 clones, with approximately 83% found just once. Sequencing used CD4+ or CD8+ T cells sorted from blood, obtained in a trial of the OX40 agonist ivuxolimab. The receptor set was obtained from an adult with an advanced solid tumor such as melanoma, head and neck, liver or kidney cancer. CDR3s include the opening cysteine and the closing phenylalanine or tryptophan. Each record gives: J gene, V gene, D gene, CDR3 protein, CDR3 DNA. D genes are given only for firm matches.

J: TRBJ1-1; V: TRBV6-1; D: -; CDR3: CASSETPTMNTEAFF; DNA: TGTGCCAGCAGTGAAACCCCTACTATGAACACTGAAGCTTTCTTT
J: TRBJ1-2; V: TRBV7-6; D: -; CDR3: CASSLDLWGGYTF; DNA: TGTGCCAGCAGCTTAGATCTCTGGGGGGGCTACACCTTC
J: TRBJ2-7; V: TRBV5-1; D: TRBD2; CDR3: CASSRGGLSYEQYF; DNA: TGCGCCAGCAGTCGGGGGGGCCTCTCCTACGAGCAGTACTTC
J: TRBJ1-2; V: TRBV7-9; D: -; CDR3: CASSSLGGYGYTF; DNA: TGTGCCAGCAGCTCCTTAGGCGGCTATGGCTACACCTTC
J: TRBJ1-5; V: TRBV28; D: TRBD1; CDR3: CASSFYRGRITSNQPQHF; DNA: TGTGCCAGCAGTTTCTACAGGGGGAGAATAACGAGCAATCAGCCCCAGCATTTT
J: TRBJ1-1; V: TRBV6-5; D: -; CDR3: CASSSSEGLTEAFF; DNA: TGTGCCAGCAGTTCCTCCGAGGGGCTCACTGAAGCTTTCTTT
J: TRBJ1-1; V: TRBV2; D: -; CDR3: CASSFRVMNTEAFF; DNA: TGTGCCAGCAGTTTCAGGGTAATGAACACTGAAGCTTTCTTT
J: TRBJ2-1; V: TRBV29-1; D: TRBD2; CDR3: CSVAGLAGALPYNEQFF; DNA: TGCAGCGTTGCGGGACTAGCGGGGGCACTACCCTACAATGAGCAGTTCTTC
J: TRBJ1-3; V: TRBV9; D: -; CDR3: CASSAGPVDTSGNTIYF; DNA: TGTGCCAGCAGCGCCGGGCCGGTGGATACCTCTGGAAACACCATATATTTT
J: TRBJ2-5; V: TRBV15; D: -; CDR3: CAATGTREGETQYF; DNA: TGTGCCGCTACCGGGACTCGAGAAGGGGAGACCCAGTACTTC